This is a list of T cell receptor beta chains from one sample in a study of T cells in localized non-small cell lung cancer. TCRdb's table, derived via immunoSEQ multiplex PCR, lists solely in-frame clones and lacks some. Of 30,000 to 45,000 clones in the sample, approximately 81% were seen once. Specimen: peripheral blood mononuclear cells, collected before any cancer treatment. These receptor sequences come from a male donor older than 55 with stage II lung adenocarcinoma. Both conserved end residues are part of each CDR3. The D gene is left open where the match is weak. For some rows the clone size is stated as once, few or many, or as a class when expanded; others skip it.

>TRBV5-6|few|TRBD2|TRBJ2-3
CASTPGGSVTDTQYF
TGTGCCAGCACCCCGGGAGGGTCGGTCACAGATACGCAGTATTTT
>TRBV2|-|-|TRBJ1-2
CASGGDGSYGYTF
TGTGCCAGCGGCGGGGATGGCTCCTATGGCTACACCTTC
>TRBV28|-|-|TRBJ2-3
CASSLPGVTDTQYF
TGTGCCAGCAGTTTGCCGGGGGTAACAGATACGCAGTATTTT
>TRBV10-3|-|-|TRBJ1-1
CAMGTASNTEAFF
TGTGCCATGGGTACGGCCTCGAACACTGAAGCTTTCTTT
>TRBV7-9|-|-|TRBJ2-1
CASSSGGNEQFF
TGTGCCAGCAGCTCAGGTGGGAATGAGCAGTTCTTC
>TRBV27|-|TRBD1|TRBJ2-7
CASSLSGTGLTYEQYF
TGTGCCAGCAGTTTATCAGGGACAGGGCTTACCTACGAGCAGTACTTC
>TRBV5-1|-|-|TRBJ1-1
CASSLASNMGTEAFF
TGCGCCAGCAGCTTGGCCTCGAACATGGGCACTGAAGCTTTCTTT
>TRBV7-6|-|-|TRBJ1-5
CASSRGGETQPQHF
TGTGCCAGCAGCCGGGGGGGGGAAACCCAGCCCCAGCATTTT
>TRBV6-5|-|TRBD2|TRBJ2-5
CASGYTSGREETQYF
TGTGCCAGCGGGTACACTAGCGGGAGGGAAGAGACCCAGTACTTC
>TRBV11-2|-|-|TRBJ2-7
CASSRGPGEQYF
TGTGCCAGCAGTAGGGGACCGGGGGAGCAGTACTTC
>TRBV4-1|-|TRBD2|TRBJ2-7
CASSQEGAGRSLF
TGCGCCAGCAGCCAAGAAGGCGCCGGGAGGTCACTATTC
>TRBV19|-|TRBD1|TRBJ2-2
CASSPDRVIYTGELFF
TGTGCCAGTAGTCCAGACAGGGTCATATACACCGGGGAGCTGTTTTTT
>TRBV7-2|-|-|TRBJ1-1
CASSLGEAMSTEAFF
TGTGCCAGCAGCTTGGGGGAGGCGATGAGCACTGAAGCTTTCTTT
>TRBV16|-|-|TRBJ1-5
CASSQAAGDNQPQHF
TGTGCCAGCAGCCAGGCGGCCGGTGACAATCAGCCCCAGCATTTT
>TRBV19|few|-|TRBJ1-1
CASIQDSVNTEAFF
TGTGCCAGTATCCAAGACTCAGTGAACACTGAAGCTTTCTTT
>TRBV6-1|few|TRBD1|TRBJ2-5
CASNLGGGETQYF
TGTGCCAGCAATTTAGGGGGCGGGGAGACCCAGTACTTC
>TRBV7-2|-|-|TRBJ1-2
CASSPSPQGSSGYTF
TGTGCCAGCAGCCCGTCACCCCAGGGTTCATCTGGCTACACCTTC
>TRBV7-2|once|-|TRBJ2-5
CASSSRRAEETQYF
TGTGCCAGCAGCTCTAGAAGGGCAGAAGAGACCCAGTACTTC
>TRBV18|-|-|TRBJ2-5
CASSPPTKETQYF
TGTGCCAGCTCACCACCAACCAAAGAGACCCAGTACTTC
>TRBV14|few|-|TRBJ1-1
CASSQASSGRTEAFF
TGTGCCAGCAGCCAAGCATCGTCCGGGCGGACTGAAGCTTTCTTT
>TRBV7-2|-|-|TRBJ2-1
CASSLDLGSKFF
TGTGCCAGCAGCTTAGACCTGGGGTCGAAGTTCTTC
>TRBV7-2|-|TRBD1|TRBJ1-3
CASSFGGGFSGNTIYF
TGTGCCAGCAGCTTCGGAGGGGGCTTCTCTGGAAACACCATATATTTT
>TRBV6-5|-|-|TRBJ2-6
CATFDGSGAGVLTF
TGTGCCACCTTCGACGGCTCTGGGGCGGGCGTCCTGACTTTC
>TRBV7-2|-|-|TRBJ2-2
CASSQTSASYRGELFF
TGTGCCAGCAGCCAAACGAGCGCGTCTTACAGGGGGGAGCTGTTTTTT
>TRBV28|-|-|TRBJ1-1
CASSDGGTEAFF
TGTGCCAGCAGCGACGGTGGCACTGAAGCTTTCTTT
>TRBV6-5|-|-|TRBJ2-2
CASSYRRIGGELFF
TGTGCCAGCAGTTACCGGCGGATAGGCGGGGAGCTGTTTTTT
>TRBV7-9|-|TRBD1|TRBJ2-1
CASSLGTGDNEQFF
TGTGCCAGCAGCCTCGGGACAGGTGACAATGAGCAGTTCTTC
>TRBV5-1|-|-|TRBJ2-7
CASSLGGAFTYEQYF
TGCGCCAGCAGCTTGGGTGGGGCCTTTACCTACGAGCAGTACTTC
>TRBV9|-|TRBD2|TRBJ2-7
CASSTGTSGSYEQYF
TGTGCCAGCAGCACCGGGACTAGCGGGAGTTACGAGCAGTACTTC
>TRBV7-2|-|-|TRBJ1-1
CASSIVMNTEAFF
TGTGCCAGCAGCATTGTTATGAACACTGAAGCTTTCTTT
>TRBV6-5|-|TRBD2|TRBJ2-5
CASSLTSGTPLEQYF
TGTGCCAGCAGCTTGACTAGCGGGACGCCCTTGGAGCAGTACTTC
>TRBV9|-|-|TRBJ1-1
CASSVTGSNTEAFF
TGTGCCAGCAGCGTTACAGGATCGAACACTGAAGCTTTCTTT
>TRBV19|-|-|TRBJ2-1
CASSIAHSSYNEQFF
TGTGCCAGTAGTATAGCTCATAGCTCCTACAATGAGCAGTTCTTC
>TRBV7-2|-|-|TRBJ2-4
CASSLQGKPLNIQYF
TGTGCCAGCAGCTTACAGGGGAAACCCTTAAACATTCAGTACTTC
>TRBV6-1|-|-|TRBJ1-4
CASSPNGITNEKLFF
TGTGCCAGCAGTCCAAATGGGATAACTAATGAAAAACTGTTTTTT
>TRBV25-1|-|-|TRBJ1-1
CASSELPNTEAFF
TGTGCCAGCAGTGAACTCCCAAACACTGAAGCTTTCTTT
>TRBV7-3|-|TRBD1|TRBJ2-4
CASSSTGAGENIQYF
TGTGCCAGCAGCTCCACAGGGGCTGGGGAAAACATTCAGTACTTC
>TRBV19|-|-|TRBJ2-6
CASTPTGANVLTF
TGTGCCAGTACCCCAACCGGGGCCAACGTCCTGACTTTC
>TRBV7-2|-|-|TRBJ2-3
CASSLAWRAGRTDTQYF
TGTGCCAGCAGCTTAGCGTGGAGGGCAGGGAGAACAGATACGCAGTATTTT
>TRBV19|-|TRBD1|TRBJ1-4
CASRAGTAGEKLFF
TGTGCCAGTAGGGCCGGGACAGCCGGTGAAAAACTGTTTTTT
>TRBV28|-|-|TRBJ1-1
CASSTSGRRFGDEAFF
TGTGCCAGCAGTACATCCGGACGGAGGTTCGGGGATGAAGCTTTCTTT
>TRBV30|-|TRBD1|TRBJ1-2
CAWSGTGDGYTF
TGTGCCTGGAGTGGGACAGGGGATGGCTACACCTTC
>TRBV30|-|-|TRBJ1-1
CAWTSGGTEAFF
TGTGCCTGGACCTCGGGGGGAACTGAAGCTTTCTTT
>TRBV5-6|-|-|TRBJ1-1
CASSLRGGVTEAFF
TGTGCCAGCAGCTTACGGGGGGGTGTCACTGAAGCTTTCTTT
>TRBV5-1|-|TRBD1|TRBJ1-2
CASSPGTATYGYTF
TGCGCCAGCAGCCCGGGGACAGCCACTTATGGCTACACCTTC
>TRBV19|-|TRBD1|TRBJ1-1
CASSLGTGETEAFF
TGTGCCAGTAGTCTCGGGACAGGCGAAACTGAAGCTTTCTTT
>TRBV11-1|-|-|TRBJ2-3
CASSSHSGTSTDTQYF
TGTGCCAGCAGCTCCCATAGCGGAACTAGCACAGATACGCAGTATTTT
>TRBV7-2|-|-|TRBJ1-5
CASSLDRGNSNQPQHF
TGTGCCAGCAGCTTAGACCGGGGTAATAGCAATCAGCCCCAGCATTTT
>TRBV2|-|-|TRBJ1-2
CASRPATGGPSYGYTF
TGTGCCAGCAGGCCCGCCACGGGAGGACCTTCCTATGGCTACACCTTC
>TRBV6-5|-|-|TRBJ2-1
CASRGGGYDEQFF
TGTGCCAGCAGGGGTGGAGGGTATGACGAGCAGTTCTTC